The rows below give T cell receptor beta chains drawn from one sample of a study of blood T cell repertoires in COVID-19. Profiled with immunoSEQ multiplex PCR; TCRdb holds only in-frame clones, not every one. Among around 130,000 clones, under 85% were seen once, and the ten largest hold roughly 1.7%. Sequencing input: PBMCs or T cells enriched from blood (not recorded which). These TCRs come from a woman between 18 and 29 years old who had been exposed to COVID-19. CDR3s include the opening cysteine and the closing phenylalanine or tryptophan. Rows may omit the clone size; those that give it use once, few, many or a size class.

V | size | CDR3
TRBV11-2 | - | CASSSITKTGESGYTF
TRBV4-1 | few | CASSRADRDYGYTF
TRBV4-2 | - | CASSQTGTGSNYGYTF
TRBV3-1/TRBV3-2 | few | CASGTSGGYEQYF
TRBV5-5 | - | CASSFGTGYNSPLHF
TRBV4-3 | - | CASSQGFSGRGGPARNEQFF
TRBV4-1 | - | CASSQDGIGDTEAFF
TRBV20-1 | - | CSASGGNEQYF
TRBV30 | - | CAWSVLAGDQPQHF
TRBV27 | - | CASAIQGRGFNEQFF
TRBV19 | - | CASSIDRNTEAFF
TRBV19 | - | CASNDRGVSYEQYF
TRBV4-2 | - | CASSSRGTGETSPLHF
TRBV2 | - | CASSGDRGSYEQYF
TRBV5-1 | - | CASSLGSAGGGQETQYF
TRBV7-3 | - | CASSSGQGYTGELFF
TRBV6-2/TRBV6-3 | - | CASSPQGLAKNIQYF
TRBV4-1 | - | CASSALQGMNTEAFF
TRBV29-1 | - | CSVGGLLETQYF
TRBV18 | - | CASSPLGAGANVLTF
TRBV7-9 | - | CASSTARGTAQEKLFF
TRBV30 | - | CAWSGQNSPLHF
TRBV27 | - | CASSLEMNTEAFF
TRBV19 | - | CASSTGVIAGFAGELFF
TRBV5-7 | few | CASNARTGRDNEQFF
TRBV3-1/TRBV3-2 | - | CASSQELPRQPQHF
TRBV13 | once | CASSGLAYEQYF
TRBV15 | - | CATSRDPGAHYTF
TRBV11-3 | few | CASSLTGGELYGYTF
TRBV4-1 | - | CASSQDSGGRESEAFF
TRBV28 | - | CASSFRANGMNTEAFF
TRBV5-1 | - | CASSLWLAGNEQFF
TRBV2 | - | CASKGEYNEQFF
TRBV14 | - | CASSQWSGRAEDTQYF
TRBV27 | - | CASSFGGLQPYGYTF
TRBV11-2 | - | CASSLGASGMSTDTQYF
TRBV7-9 | once | CASSLDQGSGEKLFF
TRBV19 | - | CASSIEHEQYF
TRBV7-3 | few | CASSLMAGVRLTDTQYF
TRBV5-4 | - | CASSQDRDFGYTF
TRBV18 | - | CASSPRQGGFPYEQYF
TRBV19 | - | CASSIALGGPDTQYF
TRBV6-1 | - | CASSAVHRTGFSFGNQPQHF